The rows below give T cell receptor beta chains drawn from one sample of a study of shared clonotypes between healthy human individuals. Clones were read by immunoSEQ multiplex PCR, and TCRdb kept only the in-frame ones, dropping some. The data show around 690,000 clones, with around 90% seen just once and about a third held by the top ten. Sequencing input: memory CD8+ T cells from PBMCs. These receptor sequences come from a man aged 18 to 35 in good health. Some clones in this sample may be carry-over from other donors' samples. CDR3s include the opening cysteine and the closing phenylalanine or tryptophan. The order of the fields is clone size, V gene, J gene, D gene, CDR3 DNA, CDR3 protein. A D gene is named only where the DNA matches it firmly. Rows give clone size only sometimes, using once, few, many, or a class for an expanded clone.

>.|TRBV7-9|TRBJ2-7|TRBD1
TGTGCCAGCAGCGCCGGACAGGGGCCGGACGAGCAGTACTTC
CASSAGQGPDEQYF
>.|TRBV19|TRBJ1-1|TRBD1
TGTGCCAGTAGTGCGGGACAGTCCCCTGAAGCTTTCTTT
CASSAGQSPEAFF
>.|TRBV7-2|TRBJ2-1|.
TGTGCCAGCAGCTCCCGACTAGAGTACAATGAGCAGTTCTTC
CASSSRLEYNEQFF
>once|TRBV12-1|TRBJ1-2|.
TGTGCCAGCAGCCTGACAGGTCCCTATGGCTACACCTTC
CASSLTGPYGYTF
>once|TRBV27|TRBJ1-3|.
TGTGCCAGCAGTTACTCGAGCTCTGGAAACACCATATATTTT
CASSYSSSGNTIYF
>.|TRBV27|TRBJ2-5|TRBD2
TGTGCCAGCAGTCTATACCTACGGGGGGATAGAGAGACCCAGTACTTC
CASSLYLRGDRETQYF
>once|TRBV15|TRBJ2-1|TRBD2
TGTGCCACAGCAATGAGCGGGAGCCCCTACAATGAGCAGTTCTTC
CATAMSGSPYNEQFF
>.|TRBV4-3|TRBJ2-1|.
TGCGCCAGCAGCCCTGCTAGGGCGGTGGGCAATGAGCAGTTCTTC
CASSPARAVGNEQFF
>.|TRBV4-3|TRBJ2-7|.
TGCGCCAGCAGCCAAGATGGGTCTGGCGGGGCCTACGAGCAGTACTTC
CASSQDGSGGAYEQYF
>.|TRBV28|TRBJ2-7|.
TGTGCCAGCAGTTTTAGGTTTTGGGCAGGGAGCCACGAGCAGTACTTC
CASSFRFWAGSHEQYF
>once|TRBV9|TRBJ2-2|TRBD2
TGTGCCAGCAGCGTAACCGGGCTAGCGGGAGGTTTTACCGGGGAGCTGTTTTTT
CASSVTGLAGGFTGELFF
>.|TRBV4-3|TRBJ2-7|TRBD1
TGCGCCAGCAGCACCTGGAGAGGGGGCGCATACGAGCAGTACTTC
CASSTWRGGAYEQYF
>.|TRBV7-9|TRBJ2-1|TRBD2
TGTGCCAGCAGTAGGGCGCTAGCGGGCCTAATGTACGAAGAGCAGTTCTTC
CASSRALAGLMYEEQFF
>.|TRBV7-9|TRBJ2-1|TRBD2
TGTGCCAGCAGCTCCATAGCGGGAGTCACGTACAATGAGCAGTTCTTC
CASSSIAGVTYNEQFF
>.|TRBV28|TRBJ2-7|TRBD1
TGTGCCAGCAGCCCGACCCACGGGACAGGGGGCGAGCAGTACTTC
CASSPTHGTGGEQYF
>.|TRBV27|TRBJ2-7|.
TGTGCCAGTTCACTAGGACAACGCTACGGGCAGTACTTC
CASSLGQRYGQYF
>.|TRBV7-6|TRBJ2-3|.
TGTGCCAGCAGCGCAATAGCGGTACCCACAGATACGCAGTATTTT
CASSAIAVPTDTQYF
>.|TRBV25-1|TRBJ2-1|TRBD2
TGTGCCAGCAGTGGCCCACTAGCGGGAATCCGCTCCTACAATGAGCAGTTCTTC
CASSGPLAGIRSYNEQFF
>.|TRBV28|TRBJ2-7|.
TGTGCCAGCAGTTTCCGCGGGAAGCCCTACGAGCAGTACTTC
CASSFRGKPYEQYF
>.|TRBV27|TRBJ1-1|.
TGTGCCAGCAGTTTAGGCCCGCAGGGGAACACTGAAGCTTTCTTT
CASSLGPQGNTEAFF
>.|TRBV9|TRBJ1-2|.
TGTGCCAGCAGCGGACGGACCGGCACTAACTATGGCTACACCTTC
CASSGRTGTNYGYTF
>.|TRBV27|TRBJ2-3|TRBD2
TGTGCCACCTCCCTTTGGGAGCGGGGTGTGGATACGCAGTATTTT
CATSLWERGVDTQYF
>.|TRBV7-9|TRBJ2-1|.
TGTGCCAGCAGCTTAGATAAGTTTGGTGAGCAGTTCTTC
CASSLDKFGEQFF
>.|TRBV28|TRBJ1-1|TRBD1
TGTGCCAGCAGATACAGGGGGCCCACCACTGAAGCTTTCTTT
CASRYRGPTTEAFF
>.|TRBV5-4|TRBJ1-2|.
TGTGCCAGCAGCTTGTACGTCGGGGGGCAGTCGGGCTACACCTTC
CASSLYVGGQSGYTF
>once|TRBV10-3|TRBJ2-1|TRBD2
TGTGCCATCAGTGTAGCGGGAGACTCCTACAATGAGCAGTTCTTC
CAISVAGDSYNEQFF
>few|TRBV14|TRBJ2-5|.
TGTGCCAGCAGCCAGGGGAGGCGGGAGACCCAGTACTTC
CASSQGRRETQYF
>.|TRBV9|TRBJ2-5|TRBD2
TGTGCCAGCAGCCCCCCCTTGGCGGGAGGGGTCGGGGAGACCCAGTACTTC
CASSPPLAGGVGETQYF
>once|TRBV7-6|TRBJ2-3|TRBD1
TGTGCCAGCAGTAGACAGGGAGAGGCAGATACGCAGTATTTT
CASSRQGEADTQYF
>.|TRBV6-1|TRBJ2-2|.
TGTGCCATCAGTGAGTCGTCCACCGGGGAGCTGTTTTTT
CAISESSTGELFF
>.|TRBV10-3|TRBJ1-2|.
TGTGCCATCAGTGAAAGCCGAGGGGGAGACGGCTACACCTTC
CAISESRGGDGYTF
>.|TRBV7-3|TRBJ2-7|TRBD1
TGTGCCAGCAGCCTGGACAGGGGCTACGAGCAGTACTTC
CASSLDRGYEQYF
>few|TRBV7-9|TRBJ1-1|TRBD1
TGTGCCAGCAGCTTCAGGACAGGGCGGCAGAACACTGAAGCTTTCTTT
CASSFRTGRQNTEAFF
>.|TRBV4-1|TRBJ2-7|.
TGCGCCAGCAGCCAAGGATTCGGTGGGATAGGCGAGCAGTACTTC
CASSQGFGGIGEQYF
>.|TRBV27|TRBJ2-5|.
TGTGCCAGCAGACAAACGTTTGGGTATCAACACCAAGAGACCCAGTACTTC
CASRQTFGYQHQETQYF
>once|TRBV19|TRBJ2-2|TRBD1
TGTGCCAGTAGTATAGATCTGACAGGGAAGCTGTTTTTT
CASSIDLTGKLFF
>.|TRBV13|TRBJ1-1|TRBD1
TGTGCCAGCAGCTACGGACAGGGTAACACTGAAGCTTTCTTT
CASSYGQGNTEAFF
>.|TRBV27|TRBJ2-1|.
TGTGCCAGCAGTTTATCCACAGGGTGGGAGCAGTTCTTC
CASSLSTGWEQFF
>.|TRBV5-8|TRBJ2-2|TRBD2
TGTGCCAGCAGCTTGCGGGCGGGAGCCACCGGGGAGCTGTTTTTT
CASSLRAGATGELFF
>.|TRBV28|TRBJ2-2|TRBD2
TGTGCCAGCAGACTAGCGGGAGGGCCCGGGGAGCTGTTTTTT
CASRLAGGPGELFF
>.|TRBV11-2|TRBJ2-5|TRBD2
TGTGCCAGCAGCTTAGAAGGACTAGCGGGAGAGACCCAGTACTTC
CASSLEGLAGETQYF
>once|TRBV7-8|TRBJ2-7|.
TGTGCCAGCAGCTTGGATCGGGGAAGCTCCTACGAGCAGTACTTC
CASSLDRGSSYEQYF
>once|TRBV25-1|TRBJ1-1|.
TGTGCCAGCAGTTCAGGTCTGAACACTGAAGCTTTCTTT
CASSSGLNTEAFF
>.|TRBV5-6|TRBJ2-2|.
TGTGCCAGCAGCTCACGAATAAACCGAAGGAACACCGGGGAGCTGTTTTTT
CASSSRINRRNTGELFF
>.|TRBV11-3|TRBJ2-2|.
TGTGCCAGCAGCTTACGGGATGATAGGACCGGGGAGCTGTTTTTT
CASSLRDDRTGELFF
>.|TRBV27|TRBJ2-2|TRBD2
TGTGCCAGCAGTGCTAGCGGGTTTGGGCTGGGGGAGCTGTTTTTT
CASSASGFGLGELFF
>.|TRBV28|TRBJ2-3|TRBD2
TGTGCCAGCAGTTTTACCGGGAGGAGCACAGATACGCAGTATTTT
CASSFTGRSTDTQYF
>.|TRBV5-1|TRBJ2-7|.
TGCGCCAGCAGCTTGGTGGGGCGTTACGAGCAGTACTTC
CASSLVGRYEQYF
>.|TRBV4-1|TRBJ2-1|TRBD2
TGCGCCAGCAGACCCACTAGCGCCGGTTTGGTTGAGCAGTTCTTC
CASRPTSAGLVEQFF
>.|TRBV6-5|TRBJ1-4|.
TGTGCCAGCAGTTCGGGACACGAGGGCGAAAAACTGTTTTTT
CASSSGHEGEKLFF
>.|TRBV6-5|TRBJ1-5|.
TGTGCCAGCAGTTATCGATATAGCAATCAGCCCCAGCATTTT
CASSYRYSNQPQHF
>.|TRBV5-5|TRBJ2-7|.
TGTGCCAGCAGCTTGGCAAGGGTACACGAGCAGTACTTC
CASSLARVHEQYF
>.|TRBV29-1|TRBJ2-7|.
TGCAGCGGAATAGGGACAAAAAGGACGGGCGAGCAGTACTTC
CSGIGTKRTGEQYF
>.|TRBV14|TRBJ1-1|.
TGTGCCAGCAGCCAGGCATTAGGCACTGAAGCTTTCTTT
CASSQALGTEAFF
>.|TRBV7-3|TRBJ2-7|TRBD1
TGTGCCAGCAGCCCAACAGGGGGCACGTACGAGCAGTACTTC
CASSPTGGTYEQYF
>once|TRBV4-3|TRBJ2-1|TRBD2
TGCGCCAGCAGCTACGGGGGAGGGAATGAGCAGTTCTTC
CASSYGGGNEQFF
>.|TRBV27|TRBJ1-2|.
TGTGCCAGCAGTCCCCTTGGGAATGGGTATGGCTACACCTTC
CASSPLGNGYGYTF
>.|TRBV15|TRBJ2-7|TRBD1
TGTGCCACCAGCAGAGATGGACAGGGTAGCGACGAGCAGTACTTC
CATSRDGQGSDEQYF
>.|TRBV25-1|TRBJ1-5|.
TGTGCCAGCAGTGAAACCGGGGGTGGTCAGCCCCAGCATTTT
CASSETGGGQPQHF
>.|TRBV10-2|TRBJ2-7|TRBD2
TGCGCCAGCAGTGAGTCCGGACTAGCTCCCGGGGAGCAGTACTTC
CASSESGLAPGEQYF